This T cell receptor beta chain was observed in a study of T cell repertoires in cytomegalovirus infection. Study-level information: A matching HLA type, together with CMV infection, was signaled by public TCR beta signatures.

General observations from the study: Carriers of CMV plus the relevant HLA were identified by cumulative public TCR beta family frequency.

This clonotype was detected only a few times. The target antigen is unknown. TCRdb called the reads again in MiXCR, with one record for every CDR3 protein. The sample yields approximately 770,000 distinct CDR3 sequences, 25% to 30% seen once. The sequence derives from a human donor in good health (CMV status not recorded). Some clones in this sample may be carry-over from other donors' samples. The sequenced sample was cultured CD8+ T cells from PBMCs, obtained from culture after CMV antigen stimulation.

This chain's CDR3 is CASSLVAQGLHEKLFF. In DNA, the CDR3 is TGTGCCAGCAGCTTAGTCGCACAGGGTCTCCATGAAAAACTGTTTTTT. The chain combines TRBV7-2 with TRBJ1-4; tentative D call: TRBD1 (6 bases). Per the germline V gene, CDR1 is SGHTA and CDR2 is FQGNSA. V shed 1 base and J shed 6 bases, with 15 bases lying between them. This CDR3 has 16 residues.